Below, 7 T cell receptor beta chains from the same sample are listed, as sequenced in a study of response to subunit inactivated influenza vaccine. MiXCR was run by TCRdb on the RT-PCR reads, yielding one entry per CDR3 protein. This table has approximately 700,000 distinct CDR3 sequences, around 16% appearing once. Source: PBMCs from blood, taken about 11 days after vaccination. These receptors all stem from a man over 45 who received an inactivated influenza vaccine.

A few counts support this clonotype. The chain carries TRBV20-1 and TRBJ2-5; 14 bases map to TRBD2. V dropped 3 bases and J dropped 2; count of bases not matched to a gene: 11. The germline V gene encodes CDR1 DFQATT and CDR2 SNEGSKA (reference sequence). This CDR3 spans 18 amino acids. The CDR3: CSASFRKGLAGEQETQYF. The CDR3 region has the DNA TGCAGTGCTAGCTTCAGAAAGGGACTAGCGGGGGAGCAAGAGACCCAGTACTTC.

The J gene is TRBJ2-5, the V gene TRBV7-7; 8 bases align to TRBD1. The CDR3 is made up of 14 amino acids. Germline assignment: CDR1 SSHAT and CDR2 FNYEAQ (reference sequence). With V trimmed by 5 bases and J by 5 bases, 7 bases remained unmatched. CDR3 nucleotides: TGTGCCAGCAGCAATGACAGGGGAGGCGAGACCCAGTACTTC. Translation gives CASSNDRGGETQYF.

There are many counts of this clonotype. J is TRBJ2-7 and V is TRBV7-9, with 7 bases identical to TRBD1. V was pared by 3 bases and J by 7 bases, with 0 bases of the junction left unmatched. Germline-derived CDR1 and CDR2 are SEHNR and FQNEAQ (reference sequence). The CDR3 is 11 residues long. The CDR3 region has the DNA TGTGCCAGCAGCTTCAGGGGGGAGCAGTACTTC. Translated: CASSFRGEQYF.

The rearrangement uses TRBV7-2 and TRBJ2-4; possibly TRBD2 for D (7 bases). Trimming cost V 4 bases and J 7 bases, with 23 bases left between them. The CDR3 totals 17 residues. The germline V gene encodes CDR1 SGHTA and CDR2 FQGNSA. The CDR3 nucleotides read TGTGCCAGCAGCTCGGGTAGGGGGGGCGCATTGTCGAACATTCAGTACTTC. Translation gives CASSSGRGGALSNIQYF.

This clonotype has a count of ten or more. The genes are TRBV29-1 and TRBJ2-5; 10 nucleotides agree with TRBD2. This CDR3 is built from 15 residues. J was trimmed by 3 bases and V by 3 bases; bases with no gene match: 7. From germline, CDR1 is SQVTM and CDR2 ANQGSEA. CDR3 region: CSVDSLAGAEETQYF. The CDR3 DNA reads as TGCAGCGTTGACAGTCTAGCGGGGGCCGAAGAGACCCAGTACTTC.

V gene TRBV7-2 combines with J gene TRBJ2-3; D remains ambiguous. Germline V gene sequence: CDR1 SGHTA, CDR2 FQGNSA. Trimming cost V 1 base and J 5 bases, with 7 bases left between them. The CDR3 has 13 residues. The CDR3, as DNA: TGTGCCAGCAGCTTAGAATCCCTAGATACGCAGTATTTT. It yields the protein CASSLESLDTQYF.

The chain joins TRBV20-1 to TRBJ2-2; 12 nucleotides line up with TRBD1. The trim removed 3 bases at V and 5 bases at J, leaving 1 base unmatched. Germline CDR1 and CDR2: DFQATT and SNEGSKA (reference sequence). The CDR3 length is 14 residues. The CDR3: CSARGQGATGELFF. DNA for the CDR3: TGCAGTGCTAGGGGACAGGGGGCGACCGGGGAGCTGTTTTTT.